The 9 T cell receptor beta chains below all came from one sample that was sequenced in a study of T cell responses to AZD1222 COVID-19 vaccine. Measured with immunoSEQ multiplex PCR; TCRdb has only the in-frame clones, and not every one. This table holds about 100,000 clones, more than 70% found once. Sequencing used peripheral blood, obtained 28 days after the second AZD1222 dose. These receptors originate from an adult who received the AZD1222 COVID-19 vaccine.

The rearrangement links TRBV9 to TRBJ2-1; 7 bases match TRBD2. V shed 4 bases, J shed 7 bases, and the junction held 14 bases outside the gene matches. In germline, CDR1 is SGDLS, CDR2 YYNGEE. The CDR3 runs 16 residues. As DNA, the CDR3 is TGTGCCAGCAGCATAATCGGGGGGAGAATACGGAATGAGCAGTTCTTC. This translates into CASSIIGGRIRNEQFF.

The chain joins TRBV5-1 to TRBJ2-5; D may match TRBD1 or TRBD2 (5 bases each). Trimming stripped 4 bases from V and 4 bases from J, with 14 bases between. The germline gives CDR1 SGHRS, CDR2 YFSETQ. The CDR3 has 14 amino acids. CDR3 amino acids: CASSMGTNLETQYF. CDR3 nucleotides: TGCGCCAGCAGCATGGGGACCAACCTAGAGACCCAGTACTTC. The variable domain in full, completed from reference TRBV5-1 and TRBJ2-5, reads KAGVTQTPRYLIKTRGQQVTLSCSPISGHRSVSWYQQTPGQGLQFLFEYFSETQRNKGNFPGRFSGRQFSNSRSEMNVSTLELGDSALYLCASSMGTNLETQYFGPGTRLLVL.

This clone was seen only once. This chain joins TRBV20-1 and TRBJ2-7; D is possibly TRBD1 (5 bases). Trimming took off 0 bases at V and 7 bases at J, with 7 bases between the two ends. This CDR3 contains 11 residues. CDR1 is DFQATT, CDR2 SNEGSKA, per germline (reference sequence). The CDR3 DNA sequence: TGCAGTGCTAGAGAGGGGCTGGAGCAGTACTTC. Amino acids: CSAREGLEQYF.

The gene calls are TRBV10-3 and TRBJ2-1; D may be TRBD1 (5 bases). CDR1 ENHRY and CDR2 SYGVKD come from the germline V gene. CDR3 size: 13 residues. Trimming took off 3 bases at V and 7 bases at J, with 10 bases between the two ends. DNA of the CDR3: TGTGCCATCAGTGACAGGGAAAGGAATGAGCAGTTCTTC. Amino acids: CAISDRERNEQFF.

This clone was counted once. The rearrangement joins TRBV5-1 to TRBJ2-2, with D maybe TRBD1 (5 bases). Germline V lookup: CDR1 SGHRS, CDR2 YFSETQ. Deletions cut 2 bases from V and 3 bases from J, with 5 bases between. The length of the CDR3 is 13 residues. This CDR3 is CASSLQDTGELFF. CDR3 nucleotide sequence: TGCGCCAGCAGCTTACAGGACACCGGGGAGCTGTTTTTT.

CDR3: CASNPTGGFTGELFF. As DNA, the CDR3 is TGTGCCAGCAACCCGACAGGGGGCTTTACCGGGGAGCTGTTTTTT. The chain has TRBV28 and TRBJ2-2; TRBD1 matches at 10 bases. Germline-derived CDR1 and CDR2 are MDHEN and SYDVKM. V dropped 7 bases and J dropped 5; count of bases not matched to a gene: 7. The CDR3 runs 15 residues.

The gene calls are TRBV19 and TRBJ2-3; D is ambiguous. Germline V gene data show CDR1 as LNHDA and CDR2 as SQIVND (reference sequence). V lost 1 base and J lost 1, with 6 bases in between. This CDR3 is 14 amino acids long. The CDR3 nucleotides read TGTGCCAGTAGTATAGGGGTCCGCACAGATACGCAGTATTTT. This sequence encodes CASSIGVRTDTQYF.

The chain uses TRBV13 and TRBJ2-7; 7 bases map to TRBD2. Germline CDR1 and CDR2: PRHDT and FYEKMQ (reference sequence). The CDR3 has 15 amino acids. With 4 bases clipped from V and 2 bases from J, the junction kept 8 bases outside the gene matches. CDR3 amino acids: CASSSPAGLPYEQYF. DNA of the CDR3: TGTGCCAGCAGCTCCCCAGCGGGACTGCCCTACGAGCAGTACTTC.

V gene TRBV6-1 combines with J gene TRBJ2-5; 10 positions match TRBD2. Per germline, CDR1 MNHNS and CDR2 SASEGT. The CDR3 extends over 16 amino acids. V gave up 2 bases and J gave up 5 bases; unmatched junction bases: 8. CDR3 amino acids: CASSEHLAGVSETQYF. The CDR3 region has the DNA TGTGCCAGCAGTGAACACCTAGCGGGAGTGTCTGAGACCCAGTACTTC.